The 32 T cell receptor beta chains given below trace back to one sample, sequenced in a study of CD8+CD57+ T cells in acquired aplastic anemia listed by TCRdb under 2018. Patients chosen for sequencing had shown expansion of CD8+CD57+ cells by flow cytometry. Sequencing took place on an Illumina HiSeq 2000. Profiling of TCR beta VDJ combinations and CDR3 sequences used genomic DNA as the template. TCRdb reanalyzed the raw reads on its own, using fastp at Q25 for trimming and MiXCR for clone calling, and kept in-frame beta chains. Under each unique CDR3 protein, matching rows form one entry showing the most common genes and DNA. The sample has 120,000 or so distinct CDR3 sequences on record, under 65% of them singletons. The ten largest clones represent under 35% of the sample. The sample was sorted CD4+, CD8+, or CD8+CD57+ T cells (not recorded which) from PBMCs. The source is a human donor with aplastic anemia.

The V and J genes are TRBV7-6 and TRBJ2-2; no clear D. CDR1 SGHVS and CDR2 FNYEAQ come from the germline V gene. V dropped 0 bases and J dropped 1 base, with 6 bases sitting between them. The CDR3 loop spans 15 amino acids. The CDR3 DNA is TGTGCCAGCAGCTTAGCAGGGATGAACACCGGGGAGCTGTTTTTT. Translation: CASSLAGMNTGELFF.

This clonotype has only a few counts. This rearrangement joins TRBV20-1 to TRBJ1-3; D is possibly TRBD1 (6 bases). Germline loops: CDR1 DFQATT, CDR2 SNEGSKA (reference sequence). The CDR3 is 13 residues long. V was trimmed by 5 bases and J by 1 base, leaving 9 bases between them. Written as DNA, the CDR3 is TGCAGTGCTCTAACAGGGTCTGGAAACACCATATATTTT. As protein: CSALTGSGNTIYF.

V is TRBV20-1 and J is TRBJ2-1; 11 bases match TRBD2. The germline V gene encodes CDR1 DFQATT and CDR2 SNEGSKA (reference sequence). The CDR3 runs to 16 residues. With V trimmed by 5 bases and J by 4 bases, 10 bases remained unmatched. DNA of the CDR3: TGCAGTGCTGGCCTGACTAGCGGGATGAGGTACAATGAGCAGTTCTTC. Its translation is CSAGLTSGMRYNEQFF.

This CDR3 reads CATSHTGWDQPQHF. The CDR3 nucleotides are TGTGCCACCAGTCATACAGGGTGGGATCAGCCCCAGCATTTT. The chain links TRBV24-1 to TRBJ1-5, with D tentatively TRBD1 (6 bases). V dropped 6 bases and J dropped 5 bases, with 13 bases sitting between them. The germline V gene encodes CDR1 KGHDR and CDR2 SFDVKD. The CDR3 consists of 14 residues.

This clonotype came up a few times. The V gene is TRBV7-9, the J gene TRBJ1-5; D ambiguous. Germline V gene data show CDR1 as SEHNR and CDR2 as FQNEAQ (reference sequence). The CDR3 has 12 amino acids. Deletions cut 1 base from V and 7 bases from J, with 5 bases between. CDR3 in DNA: TGTGCCAGCAGCTTAGAGAGCCAGCCCCAGCATTTT. It codes for CASSLESQPQHF.

The rearrangement joins TRBV25-1 to TRBJ2-3; D gene ambiguous. This CDR3 region has 16 residues. Per the germline V gene, CDR1 is MGHDK and CDR2 is SYGVNS. With 1 base removed from V and 3 bases from J, the gap between germline ends came to 14 bases. The CDR3 DNA sequence: TGTGCCAGCAGTGAATTAGGGCAGTTTCGGACAGATACGCAGTATTTT. Protein sequence: CASSELGQFRTDTQYF.

The chain is built from TRBV20-1 and TRBJ1-2; D uncertain. Trimming left V 0 bases short and J 0 bases short, with 8 bases between. Germline lookup yields CDR1 DFQATT and CDR2 SNEGSKA (reference sequence). The CDR3 extends over 14 amino acids. CDR3 sequence (DNA): TGCAGTGCTAGAGATCAACCCTCTAACTATGGCTACACCTTC. Protein product: CSARDQPSNYGYTF.

The chain links TRBV24-1 to TRBJ2-3, with a tentative D call TRBD2 (6 bases). Trimming pared 12 bases from V and 4 bases from J, leaving 16 bases between. The CDR3 covers 13 residues. Germline V gene data show CDR1 as KGHDR and CDR2 as SFDVKD. The CDR3 nucleotides read TGTGCCTCGTCGGAGGGAAGATCAGATACGCAGTATTTT. Protein sequence: CASSEGRSDTQYF.

The V call is TRBV7-2, the J call TRBJ1-6; no clear D gene. Trimming pared 5 bases from V and 7 bases from J, leaving 9 bases between. CDR1 and CDR2 (germline): SGHTA, FQGNSA. The CDR3 runs to 13 residues. CDR3 DNA sequence: TGTGCCAGCAGCCCCGGTCGGAATTCACCCCTCCACTTT. Translated, it gives CASSPGRNSPLHF.

This chain uses TRBV15 with TRBJ1-3; D unclear. The V gene lost 11 bases and the J gene lost 2 bases, with 7 bases spanning the gap. Germline lookup yields CDR1 LNHNV and CDR2 YYDKDF (reference sequence). CDR3 length equals 11 residues. The CDR3 DNA reads as TGTGCCTCGGGCACTGGAAACACCATATATTTT. Protein: CASGTGNTIYF.

This clonotype has only one observation. The rearrangement joins TRBV20-1 to TRBJ2-6; 8 nucleotides line up with TRBD1. This CDR3 has 18 residues. The germline V gene has CDR1 DFQATT and CDR2 SNEGSKA (reference sequence). V lost 1 base, J lost 3 bases, and 11 bases stayed unmatched. The CDR3 sequence: CSARANGAGGFGANVLTF. The CDR3 DNA reads TGCAGTGCTAGAGCTAATGGGGCAGGGGGCTTTGGGGCCAACGTCCTGACTTTC.

The chain uses TRBV5-1 and TRBJ1-6, with a weak D call TRBD1 (6 bases). Trimming pared 0 bases from V and 10 bases from J, leaving 14 bases between. Germline loops: CDR1 SGHRS, CDR2 YFSETQ. The CDR3 runs to 15 residues. Here the CDR3 reads CASSLDGRGNSPLHF. Here the CDR3 DNA reads TGCGCCAGCAGCTTGGACGGGAGGGGGAACTCACCCCTCCACTTT.

V and J are TRBV11-1 and TRBJ1-4; D possibly corresponds to TRBD1 (5 bases). Germline V lookup: CDR1 SGHAT, CDR2 FQDESV (reference sequence). Trimming removed 6 bases at V and 3 bases at J, with 20 bases between. This CDR3 spans 17 amino acids. CDR3 residues: CASRPTQGKGSNEKLFF. CDR3 coding DNA: TGTGCCAGCAGACCGACCCAGGGAAAGGGCTCTAATGAAAAACTGTTTTTT.

This sequence joins TRBV7-9 and TRBJ1-6; tentative D call: TRBD1 (5 bases). This CDR3 has 14 amino acids. CDR1 is SEHNR, CDR2 FQNEAQ, per germline (reference sequence). Trimming removed 5 bases at V and 14 bases at J, with 19 bases between. CDR3 loop: CASSPERDPISLHF. The CDR3, as DNA: TGTGCCAGCAGCCCAGAAAGGGACCCCATCTCCCTCCACTTT.

The chain has TRBV25-1 and TRBJ1-5; D is ambiguous. The germline V gene has CDR1 MGHDK and CDR2 SYGVNS. The V gene lost 6 bases and the J gene lost 1 base, with 31 bases spanning the gap. There are 21 residues in the CDR3. The CDR3 bases are TGTGCCAGCAGCCAGGCCCCCACTAGTAGGCGGGAGTCTATAAGCAATCAGCCCCAGCATTTT. This translates into CASSQAPTSRRESISNQPQHF.

The chain combines TRBV7-2 with TRBJ2-7; no definite D call. Germline CDR1 SGHTA, CDR2 FQGNSA. The CDR3 runs 15 residues. V was pared by 5 bases and J by 2 bases, with 16 bases between. CDR3 sequence: CASSPRPKAPYEQYF. The DNA for the CDR3 is TGTGCCAGCAGCCCCCGTCCGAAGGCCCCCTACGAGCAGTACTTC.

The rearrangement joins TRBV20-1 to TRBJ1-3, with D perhaps matching TRBD1 (5 bases). Germline V gene lookup returns CDR1 DFQATT and CDR2 SNEGSKA (reference sequence). This CDR3 spans 16 amino acids. V dropped 0 bases and J dropped 0 bases, with 12 bases sitting between them. This CDR3 reads CSARDMTANSGNTIYF. CDR3 nucleotides: TGCAGTGCTAGAGATATGACAGCAAACTCTGGAAACACCATATATTTT.

The chain recombines TRBV20-1 with TRBJ2-1, with 14 bases identical to TRBD2. CDR1 is DFQATT and CDR2 is SNEGSKA in the germline V gene (reference sequence). Trimming took 4 bases from V and 4 from J; bases not matched to a gene: 6. This CDR3 has 16 residues. The CDR3 nucleotides read TGCAGTGCTATGGGACTAGCGGGAGAGACATACAATGAGCAGTTCTTC. This codes for CSAMGLAGETYNEQFF.

This chain links TRBV7-8 with TRBJ1-5; D is unclear. The length of the CDR3 is 13 residues. Trimming left V 6 bases short and J 6 bases short, with 12 bases between. CDR1 is SGHVS, CDR2 FQNEAQ, per germline. The CDR3 spells CASSDPGIQPQHF. In nucleotides, the CDR3 is TGTGCCAGCAGTGACCCGGGAATTCAGCCCCAGCATTTT.

The chain recombines TRBV20-1 with TRBJ2-1; no reliable D call. Germline CDR1 is DFQATT and CDR2 is SNEGSKA (reference sequence). V lost 4 bases and J 7 bases, leaving 8 bases between the germline ends. This CDR3 has 11 residues. The CDR3 here is CSAIVENEQFF. The CDR3 DNA reads TGCAGTGCTATAGTCGAGAATGAGCAGTTCTTC.

This chain uses TRBV25-1 with TRBJ1-6; the D gene is possibly TRBD1 (5 bases). This CDR3 has 15 amino acids. V shed 2 bases and J shed 8 bases, with 13 bases lying between them. CDR1 is MGHDK and CDR2 is SYGVNS in the germline V gene. CDR3 sequence (DNA): TGTGCCAGCAGTGAACTCGGCAGGGTTGATTCACCCCTCCACTTT. Translation gives CASSELGRVDSPLHF.

The gene calls are TRBV24-1 and TRBJ1-2, with 12 bases matching TRBD1. The ends lost 6 bases at V and 7 bases at J; junction bases unmatched: 8. Germline CDR1 and CDR2: KGHDR and SFDVKD. The CDR3 is 15 amino acids. This CDR3 is CATSITGQGACGYTF. DNA of the CDR3: TGTGCCACCAGTATCACGGGACAGGGGGCTTGTGGCTACACCTTC.

CDR3 protein: CATSIKDPQHF. The CDR3 coding sequence is TGTGCCACCAGCATAAAAGATCCCCAGCATTTT. This chain joins TRBV15 and TRBJ1-5, with D hard to call. The V gene's germline CDR1 is LNHNV and CDR2 YYDKDF (reference sequence). The CDR3 contains 11 residues. V lost 4 bases, J lost 10 bases, and 8 bases lay in between.

The chain is built from TRBV15 and TRBJ2-1; maybe TRBD1 (6 bases). Trimming shortened V by 0 bases and J by 8 bases, and 17 bases separated the two germline ends. CDR1 and CDR2 from the germline V gene are LNHNV and YYDKDF (reference sequence). The CDR3 has 16 amino acids. The CDR3 is CATSREPRGSAYEQFF. DNA of the CDR3: TGTGCCACCAGCAGAGAACCCAGGGGATCTGCCTATGAGCAGTTCTTC.

The rearrangement links TRBV12-3 or TRBV12-4 to TRBJ2-1; D call uncertain. V lost 7 bases, J lost 9 bases, and 13 bases lay in between. CDR3 size: 12 residues. For the CDR3, the DNA is TGTGCCAGCAATTTCGCGGTCCCTGAGCAGTTCTTC. This gives the protein CASNFAVPEQFF.

The chain links TRBV7-2 to TRBJ2-3; D unresolved. CDR1 and CDR2 (germline): SGHTA, FQGNSA. This CDR3 has 11 amino acids. Trimming removed 4 bases at V and 10 bases at J, with 9 bases between. CDR3 region: CASSSLGSQYF. In DNA form, the CDR3 reads TGTGCCAGCAGCTCCCTCGGGTCGCAGTATTTT.

The rearrangement uses TRBV19 and TRBJ2-7; 8 positions agree with TRBD2. J was trimmed by 2 bases and V by 6 bases; bases with no gene match: 3. Germline V CDR1 and CDR2: LNHDA, SQIVND (reference sequence). The CDR3 loop spans 13 amino acids. CDR3 nucleotides: TGTGCCAGTAGAACTAGCGGAACCTACGAGCAGTACTTC. Amino acid sequence: CASRTSGTYEQYF.

This clonotype was counted a few times. The chain carries TRBV15 and TRBJ1-6; no definite D call. The CDR3 spans 14 residues. CDR1 LNHNV and CDR2 YYDKDF come from the germline V gene (reference sequence). The ends were cut back, 5 bases at V and 6 bases at J, with 11 bases in the middle. This CDR3 reads CATSPLVGNSPLHF. CDR3 in DNA: TGTGCCACCAGCCCTCTGGTTGGTAATTCACCCCTCCACTTT.

Turning to this clonotype: A read error is possible here, since a much larger clone lies one base away. CDR3 DNA sequence: TGTGCCAGCAGTTTAGTGAGCCGCGCAGATACGCAGTATTTT. Protein sequence: CASSLVSRADTQYF. This chain uses TRBV28 with TRBJ2-3, with unresolved D. There are 14 residues in the CDR3. Germline V gene data show CDR1 as MDHEN and CDR2 as SYDVKM. V was pared by 2 bases and J by 4 bases, with 10 bases between.

As regards this clonotype: One base away lies a much larger clone, so this may be a sequencing read error. Here the CDR3 omits its conserved ending phenylalanine or tryptophan, so a read error is the likely source. This chain joins TRBV2 and TRBJ2-7, with 11 positions matching TRBD2. The CDR3 spans 14 residues. Trimming removed 4 bases from V and 5 bases from J; junction bases left unmatched: 4. The germline V gene encodes CDR1 SNHLY and CDR2 FYNNEI. CDR3 DNA: TGTGCCAGCAGTGTGACTAGCGGGGACGACGAGCAGTACCTC. Protein product: CASSVTSGDDEQYL.

In this sample, this clonotype turned up a few times. CDR3 in amino acids: CASRLPSSYEQYF. The CDR3 DNA reads as TGTGCCAGCAGACTCCCGAGCTCCTACGAGCAGTACTTC. V usage is TRBV7-9 and J usage is TRBJ2-7; D gene uncertain. Trimming pared 6 bases from V and 0 bases from J, leaving 9 bases between. The germline CDR1 and CDR2 sequences are SEHNR and FQNEAQ (reference sequence). There are 13 residues in the CDR3.

This clonotype was picked up one time. The V call is TRBV2, the J call TRBJ2-1; D assignment may be TRBD1 or TRBD2 (5 bases each). This CDR3 region has 17 residues. CDR1 SNHLY and CDR2 FYNNEI come from the germline V gene. With 6 bases removed from V and 0 bases from J, the gap between germline ends came to 18 bases. CDR3 bases: TGTGCCAGCAGCTTGTTGGGGACGACTCGCTCCTACAATGAGCAGTTCTTC. Its translation: CASSLLGTTRSYNEQFF.